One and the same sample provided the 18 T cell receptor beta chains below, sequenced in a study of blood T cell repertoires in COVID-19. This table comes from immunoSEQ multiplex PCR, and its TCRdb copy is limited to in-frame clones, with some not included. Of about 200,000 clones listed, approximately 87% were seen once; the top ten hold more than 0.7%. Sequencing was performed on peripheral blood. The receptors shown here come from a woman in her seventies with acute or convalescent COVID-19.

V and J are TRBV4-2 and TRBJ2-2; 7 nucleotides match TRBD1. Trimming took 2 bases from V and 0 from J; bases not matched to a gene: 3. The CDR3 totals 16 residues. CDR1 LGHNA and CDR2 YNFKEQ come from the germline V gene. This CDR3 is CASSQQTGANTGELFF. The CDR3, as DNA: TGTGCCAGCAGCCAACAAACAGGGGCGAACACCGGGGAGCTGTTTTTT.

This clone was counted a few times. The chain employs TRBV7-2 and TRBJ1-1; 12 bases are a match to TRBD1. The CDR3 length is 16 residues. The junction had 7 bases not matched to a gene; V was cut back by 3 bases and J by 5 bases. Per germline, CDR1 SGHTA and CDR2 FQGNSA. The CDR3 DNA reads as TGTGCCAGCAGCTTCACCGGGACAGGGGGCAGGACTGAAGCTTTCTTT. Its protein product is CASSFTGTGGRTEAFF.

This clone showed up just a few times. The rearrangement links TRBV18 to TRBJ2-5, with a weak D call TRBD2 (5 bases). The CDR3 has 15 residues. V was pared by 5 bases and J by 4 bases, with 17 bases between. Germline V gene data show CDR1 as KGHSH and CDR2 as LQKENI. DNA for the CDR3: TGTGCCAGCTCATCCGGGGTCGTACGAAGAGAGACCCAGTACTTC. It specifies CASSSGVVRRETQYF.

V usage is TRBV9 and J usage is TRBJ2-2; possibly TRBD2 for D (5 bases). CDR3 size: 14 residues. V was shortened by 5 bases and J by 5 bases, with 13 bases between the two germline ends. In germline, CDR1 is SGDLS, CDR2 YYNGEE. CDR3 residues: CASRFGGGTGELFF. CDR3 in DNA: TGTGCCAGCAGATTCGGTGGAGGAACCGGGGAGCTGTTTTTT.

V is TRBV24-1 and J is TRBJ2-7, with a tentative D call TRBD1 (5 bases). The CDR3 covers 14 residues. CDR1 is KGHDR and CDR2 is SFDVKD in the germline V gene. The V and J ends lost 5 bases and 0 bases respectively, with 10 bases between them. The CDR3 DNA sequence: TGTGCCACCAGTGGCCGGACATCCTCCTACGAGCAGTACTTC. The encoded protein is CATSGRTSSYEQYF.

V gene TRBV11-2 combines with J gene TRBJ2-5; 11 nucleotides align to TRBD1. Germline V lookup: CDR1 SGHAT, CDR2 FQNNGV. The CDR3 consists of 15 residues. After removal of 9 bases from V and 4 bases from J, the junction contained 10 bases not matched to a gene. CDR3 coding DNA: TGTGCCAGTGGGACAGGGGGTGTTCGTGGAGAGACCCAGTACTTC. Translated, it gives CASGTGGVRGETQYF.

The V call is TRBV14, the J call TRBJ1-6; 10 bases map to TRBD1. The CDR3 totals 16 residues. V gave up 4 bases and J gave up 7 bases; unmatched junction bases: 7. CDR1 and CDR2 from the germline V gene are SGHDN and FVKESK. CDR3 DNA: TGTGCCAGCAGCCTCAGATCGGGACAGGGGAATTCACCCCTCCACTTT. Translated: CASSLRSGQGNSPLHF.

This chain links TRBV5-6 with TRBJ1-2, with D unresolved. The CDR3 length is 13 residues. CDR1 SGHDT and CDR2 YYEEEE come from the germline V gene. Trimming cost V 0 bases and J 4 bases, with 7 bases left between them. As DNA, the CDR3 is TGTGCCAGCAGCTTGGAGCGGTTCTATGGCTACACCTTC. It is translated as CASSLERFYGYTF.

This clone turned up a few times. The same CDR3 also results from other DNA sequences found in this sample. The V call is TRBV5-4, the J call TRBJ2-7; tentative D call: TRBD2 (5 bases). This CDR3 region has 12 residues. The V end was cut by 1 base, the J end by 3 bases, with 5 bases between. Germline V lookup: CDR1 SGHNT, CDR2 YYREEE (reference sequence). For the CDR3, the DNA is TGTGCCAGCAGCTTGCGGGGCTACGAGCAGTACTTC. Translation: CASSLRGYEQYF.

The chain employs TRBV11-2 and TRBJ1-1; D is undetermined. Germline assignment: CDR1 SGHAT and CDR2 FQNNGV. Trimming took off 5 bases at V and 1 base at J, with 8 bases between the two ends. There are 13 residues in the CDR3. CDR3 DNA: TGTGCCAGCAGCCCCACTACGAACACTGAAGCTTTCTTT. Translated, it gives CASSPTTNTEAFF.

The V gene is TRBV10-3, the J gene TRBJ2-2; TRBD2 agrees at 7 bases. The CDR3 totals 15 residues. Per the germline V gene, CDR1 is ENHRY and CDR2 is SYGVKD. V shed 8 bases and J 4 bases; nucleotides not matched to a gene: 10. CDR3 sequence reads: CAISKTGGLTGELFF. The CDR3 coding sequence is TGTGCCATCTCAAAGACGGGAGGACTCACCGGGGAGCTGTTTTTT.

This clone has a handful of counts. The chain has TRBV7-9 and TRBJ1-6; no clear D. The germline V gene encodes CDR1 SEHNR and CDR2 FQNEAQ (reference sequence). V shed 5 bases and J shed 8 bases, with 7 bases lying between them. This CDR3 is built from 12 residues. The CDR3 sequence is CASSRDDSPLHF. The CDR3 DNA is TGTGCCAGCAGCCGGGATGATTCACCCCTCCACTTT.

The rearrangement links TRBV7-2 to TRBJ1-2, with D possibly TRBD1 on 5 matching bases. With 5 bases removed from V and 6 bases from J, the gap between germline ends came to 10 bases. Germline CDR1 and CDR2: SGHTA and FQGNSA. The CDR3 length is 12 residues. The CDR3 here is CASSRTTHGYTF. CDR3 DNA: TGTGCCAGCAGCCGGACAACCCATGGCTACACCTTC.

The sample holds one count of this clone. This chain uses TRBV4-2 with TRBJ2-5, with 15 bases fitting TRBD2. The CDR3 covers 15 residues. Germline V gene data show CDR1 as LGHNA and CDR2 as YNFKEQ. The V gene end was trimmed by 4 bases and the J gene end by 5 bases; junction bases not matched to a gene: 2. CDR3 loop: CASSRTSGRGETQYF. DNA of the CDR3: TGTGCCAGCAGCCGGACTAGCGGGAGGGGGGAGACCCAGTACTTC.

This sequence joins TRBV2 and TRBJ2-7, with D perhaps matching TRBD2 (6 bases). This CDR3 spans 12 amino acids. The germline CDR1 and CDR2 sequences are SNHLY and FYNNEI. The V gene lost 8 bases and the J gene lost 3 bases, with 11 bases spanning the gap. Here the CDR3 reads CASVGGLYEQYF. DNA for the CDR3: TGTGCCAGCGTGGGGGGACTCTACGAGCAGTACTTC. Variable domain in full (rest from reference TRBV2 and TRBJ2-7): EPEVTQTPSHQVTQMGQEVILRCVPISNHLYFYWYRQILGQKVEFLVSFYNNEISEKSEIFDDQFSVERPDGSNFTLKIRSTKLEDSAMYFCASVGGLYEQYFGPGTRLTVT.

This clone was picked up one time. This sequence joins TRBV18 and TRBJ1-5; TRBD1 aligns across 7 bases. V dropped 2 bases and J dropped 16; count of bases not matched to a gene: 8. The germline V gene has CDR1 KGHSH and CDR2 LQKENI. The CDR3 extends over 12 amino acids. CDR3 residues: CASSPWTGVQHF. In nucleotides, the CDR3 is TGTGCCAGCTCACCATGGACAGGAGTTCAACATTTT.

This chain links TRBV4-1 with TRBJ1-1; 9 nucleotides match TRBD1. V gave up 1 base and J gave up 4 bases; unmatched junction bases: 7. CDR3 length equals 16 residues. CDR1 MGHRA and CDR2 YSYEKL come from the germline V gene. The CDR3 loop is CASSQVTDRGPTEAFF. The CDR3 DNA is TGCGCCAGCAGCCAAGTGACGGACAGGGGTCCCACTGAAGCTTTCTTT.

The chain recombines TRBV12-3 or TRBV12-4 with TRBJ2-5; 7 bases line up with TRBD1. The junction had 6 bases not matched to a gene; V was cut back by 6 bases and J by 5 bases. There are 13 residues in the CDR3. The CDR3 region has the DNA TGTGCCAGCAGCATAAGGGGGCTGGAGACCCAGTACTTC. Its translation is CASSIRGLETQYF.